This passage covers 4 T cell receptor beta chains from one sample sequenced in a study of identical twins (dated by TCRdb to 2016 to 2017). The method was 5' RACE. The instrument given in TCRdb is Illumina HiSeq 2000. TCRdb's own reprocessing of the public reads used fastp at Q25 and MiXCR and kept productive beta chains. Merged by CDR3 protein, the rows form single entries marked with the most common genes and DNA. A total of approximately 470,000 distinct CDR3 sequences appear in this sample, more than 13% of them only once. Clones ranked in the top ten supply 0.4% to 0.55% of the sample. This sample also belongs to another study, concerning yellow fever vaccine responses in identical twins.

The sequencing sample was made of CD4+ T cells sorted from blood. The receptors originated from a young woman in good health.

In its sample, this clonotype was seen a few times. The chain uses TRBV12-3 or TRBV12-4 and TRBJ2-3; 7 positions match TRBD1. CDR3 length: 16 residues. The junction had 10 bases not matched to a gene; V was cut back by 6 bases and J by 1 base. The CDR3: CASSRYTGVGTDTQYF. In DNA form, the CDR3 reads TGTGCCAGCAGCCGATATACAGGGGTCGGCACAGATACGCAGTATTTT.

This clonotype was counted a few times. This sequence joins TRBV20-1 and TRBJ1-1; D is unclear. CDR1 and CDR2 from the germline V gene are DFQATT and SNEGSKA (reference sequence). This CDR3 is built from 12 residues. With 3 bases removed from V and 3 bases from J, the gap between germline ends came to 8 bases. The chain's CDR3 is CSASFWDTEAFF. CDR3 sequence (DNA): TGCAGTGCTAGTTTTTGGGACACTGAAGCTTTCTTT.

This chain uses TRBV5-1 with TRBJ1-1; D unclear. Germline V gene sequence: CDR1 SGHRS, CDR2 YFSETQ. The CDR3 consists of 15 residues. Deletions cut 3 bases from V and 1 base from J, with 13 bases between. CDR3 amino acids: CASSSDGRTNTEAFF. CDR3 nucleotide sequence: TGCGCCAGCAGCTCGGACGGACGAACGAACACTGAAGCTTTCTTT.

This clonotype was counted at least ten times. The gene calls are TRBV12-3 or TRBV12-4 and TRBJ2-3; D is ambiguous. V was cut by 1 base and J by 2 bases, with 7 bases left in between. The CDR3 totals 14 residues. Written as DNA, the CDR3 is TGTGCCAGCAGTTTAGGGGTGTTCACAGATACGCAGTATTTT. Encoded protein: CASSLGVFTDTQYF.